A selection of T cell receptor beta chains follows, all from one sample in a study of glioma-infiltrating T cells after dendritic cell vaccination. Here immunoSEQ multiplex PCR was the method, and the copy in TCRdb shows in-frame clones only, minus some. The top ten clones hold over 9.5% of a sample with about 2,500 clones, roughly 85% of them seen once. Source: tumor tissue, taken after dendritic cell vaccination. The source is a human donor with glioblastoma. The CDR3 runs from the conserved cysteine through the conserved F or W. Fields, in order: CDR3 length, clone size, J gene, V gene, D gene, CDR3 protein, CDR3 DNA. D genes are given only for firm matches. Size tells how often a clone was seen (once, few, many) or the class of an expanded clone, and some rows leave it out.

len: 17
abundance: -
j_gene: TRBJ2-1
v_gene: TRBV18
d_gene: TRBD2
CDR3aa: CASSPRGLAGQYNEQFF
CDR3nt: TGTGCCAGCTCACCACGGGGACTAGCGGGACAATACAATGAGCAGTTCTTC

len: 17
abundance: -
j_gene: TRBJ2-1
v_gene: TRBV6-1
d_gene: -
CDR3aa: CASSGLRTTSSYNEQFF
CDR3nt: TGTGCCAGCAGTGGATTAAGGACTACGAGCTCCTACAATGAGCAGTTCTTC

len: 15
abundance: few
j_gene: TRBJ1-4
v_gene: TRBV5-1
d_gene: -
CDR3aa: CASSLGGKGNEKLFF
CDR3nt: TGCGCCAGCAGCTTGGGTGGAAAGGGGAATGAAAAACTGTTTTTT

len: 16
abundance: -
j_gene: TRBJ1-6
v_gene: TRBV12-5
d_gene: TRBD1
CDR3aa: CASGLGEQGVRKPLHF
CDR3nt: TGTGCTAGTGGTTTGGGAGAACAGGGGGTAAGGAAACCCCTCCACTTT

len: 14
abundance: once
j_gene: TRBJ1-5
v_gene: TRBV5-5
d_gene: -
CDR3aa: CASSLGMGGQPQHF
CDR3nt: TGTGCCAGCAGCCTTGGGATGGGGGGTCAGCCCCAGCATTTT

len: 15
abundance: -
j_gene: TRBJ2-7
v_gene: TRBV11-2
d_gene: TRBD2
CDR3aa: CASSAGGGWVGEQYF
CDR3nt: TGTGCCAGCAGCGCTGGGGGGGGGTGGGTCGGCGAGCAGTACTTC

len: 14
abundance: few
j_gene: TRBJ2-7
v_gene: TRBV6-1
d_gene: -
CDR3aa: CASSESLVVDEQYF
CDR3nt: TGTGCCAGCAGTGAGTCCCTAGTCGTCGACGAGCAGTACTTC

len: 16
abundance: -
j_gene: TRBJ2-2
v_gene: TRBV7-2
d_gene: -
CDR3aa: CASSLGSVRNTGELFF
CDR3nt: TGTGCCAGCAGCTTAGGTAGCGTTAGGAACACCGGGGAGCTGTTTTTT

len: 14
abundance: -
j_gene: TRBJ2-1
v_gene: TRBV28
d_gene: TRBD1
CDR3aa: CASRRDRGSNEQFF
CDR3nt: TGTGCCAGCAGAAGGGACAGGGGGTCGAATGAGCAGTTCTTC

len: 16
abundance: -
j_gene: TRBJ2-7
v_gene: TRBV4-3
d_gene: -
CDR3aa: CASSQDAQGNFYEQYF
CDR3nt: TGCGCCAGCAGCCAAGACGCGCAGGGGAATTTCTACGAGCAGTACTTC

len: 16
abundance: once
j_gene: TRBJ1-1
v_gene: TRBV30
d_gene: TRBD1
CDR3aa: CAWRTIGRTGDTEAFF
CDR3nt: TGTGCCTGGAGGACCATCGGGCGCACAGGGGATACTGAAGCTTTCTTT

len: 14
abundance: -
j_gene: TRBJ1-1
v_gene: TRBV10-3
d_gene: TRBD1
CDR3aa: CAISESDRWPRAFF
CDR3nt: TGTGCCATCAGTGAGTCGGACAGGTGGCCCCGAGCTTTCTTT

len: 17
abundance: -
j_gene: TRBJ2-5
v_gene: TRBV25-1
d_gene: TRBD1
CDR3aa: CASSGTVGGTGGETQYF
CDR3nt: TGTGCCAGCAGTGGAACCGTTGGGGGGACAGGGGGAGAGACCCAGTACTTC

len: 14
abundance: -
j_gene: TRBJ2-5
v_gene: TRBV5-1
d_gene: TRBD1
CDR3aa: CASSHQGAQETQYF
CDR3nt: TGCGCCAGCAGCCATCAGGGGGCACAAGAGACCCAGTACTTC

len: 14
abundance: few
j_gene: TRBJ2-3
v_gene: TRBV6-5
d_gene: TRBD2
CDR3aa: CASSSAFTGTRRYF
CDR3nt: TGTGCCAGCAGTTCCGCCTTTACCGGGACTAGGCGGTATTTT

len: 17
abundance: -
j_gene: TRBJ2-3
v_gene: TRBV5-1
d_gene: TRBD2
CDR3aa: CASSLLASGGAVDTQYF
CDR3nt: TGCGCCAGCAGCTTGTTGGCCAGCGGGGGGGCCGTAGATACGCAGTATTTT

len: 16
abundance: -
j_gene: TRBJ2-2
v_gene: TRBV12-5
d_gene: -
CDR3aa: CASGLVLSGDTGELFF
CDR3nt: TGTGCTAGTGGTTTGGTATTGTCAGGGGACACCGGGGAGCTGTTTTTT

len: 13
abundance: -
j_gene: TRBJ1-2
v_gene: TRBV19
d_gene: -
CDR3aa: CASSWQATYGYTF
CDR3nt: TGTGCCAGTAGTTGGCAGGCGACCTATGGCTACACCTTC

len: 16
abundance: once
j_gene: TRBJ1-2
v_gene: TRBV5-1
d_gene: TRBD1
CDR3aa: CASSSIAPGQGDGYTF
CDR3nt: TGCGCCAGCAGCTCAATTGCCCCGGGACAGGGTGATGGCTACACCTTC

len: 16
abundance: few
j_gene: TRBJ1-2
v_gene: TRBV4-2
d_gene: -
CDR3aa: CASSPEGSGSWYGYTF
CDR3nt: TGTGCCAGCAGCCCGGAGGGAAGTGGCTCGTGGTATGGCTACACCTTC

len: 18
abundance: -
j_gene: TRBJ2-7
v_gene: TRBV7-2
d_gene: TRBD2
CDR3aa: CASTLVLAGALASYEQYF
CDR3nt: TGTGCCAGCACCCTCGTACTAGCGGGGGCCTTGGCCTCCTACGAGCAGTACTTC

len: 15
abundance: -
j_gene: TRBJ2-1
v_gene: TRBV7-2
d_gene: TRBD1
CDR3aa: CASSLGTGMYNEQFF
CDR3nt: TGTGCCAGCAGCTTAGGGACAGGGATGTACAATGAGCAGTTCTTC

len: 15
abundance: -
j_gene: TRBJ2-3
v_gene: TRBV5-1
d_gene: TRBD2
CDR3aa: CASSSWGGSTDTQYF
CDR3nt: TGCGCCAGCAGCTCCTGGGGGGGTAGCACAGATACGCAGTATTTT

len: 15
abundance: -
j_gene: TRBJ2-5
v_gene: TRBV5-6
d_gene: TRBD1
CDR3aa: CASSLQGRGPETQYF
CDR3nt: TGTGCCAGCAGCTTGCAGGGAAGGGGGCCTGAGACCCAGTACTTC

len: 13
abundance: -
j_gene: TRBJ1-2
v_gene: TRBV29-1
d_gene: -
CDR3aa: CSVATGWGYGYTF
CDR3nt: TGCAGCGTAGCTACAGGGTGGGGCTATGGCTACACCTTC

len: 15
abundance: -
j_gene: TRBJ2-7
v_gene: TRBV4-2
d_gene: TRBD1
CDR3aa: CASSQGTGAAYEQYF
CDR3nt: TGTGCCAGCAGCCAAGGGACAGGGGCGGCCTACGAGCAGTACTTC

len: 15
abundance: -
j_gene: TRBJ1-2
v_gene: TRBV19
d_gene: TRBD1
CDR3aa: CASIGSQGAAAGYTF
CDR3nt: TGTGCCAGTATAGGATCACAGGGGGCGGCGGCTGGCTACACCTTC

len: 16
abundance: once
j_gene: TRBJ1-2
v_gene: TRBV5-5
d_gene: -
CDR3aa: CASSLAGGSPAYGYTF
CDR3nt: TGTGCCAGCAGCTTGGCCGGAGGCTCACCGGCCTATGGCTACACCTTC

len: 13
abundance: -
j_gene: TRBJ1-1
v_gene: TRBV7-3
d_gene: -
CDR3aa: CASSLSAGTEAFF
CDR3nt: TGTGCCAGCAGCTTAAGCGCGGGGACTGAAGCTTTCTTT

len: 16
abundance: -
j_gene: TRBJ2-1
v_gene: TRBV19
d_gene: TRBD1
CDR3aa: CVSSTPTVTGRGGQFF
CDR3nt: TGTGTCAGTAGTACACCTACCGTGACAGGGCGAGGCGGGCAGTTCTTC

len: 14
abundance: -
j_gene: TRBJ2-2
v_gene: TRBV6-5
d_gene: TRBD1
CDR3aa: CASLDRGNTGELFF
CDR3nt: TGTGCCAGCCTAGACAGGGGGAACACCGGGGAGCTGTTTTTT

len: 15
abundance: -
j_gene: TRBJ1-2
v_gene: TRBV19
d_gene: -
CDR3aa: CASTPDTRPNYGYTF
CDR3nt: TGTGCCAGTACTCCTGACACACGTCCTAACTATGGCTACACCTTC

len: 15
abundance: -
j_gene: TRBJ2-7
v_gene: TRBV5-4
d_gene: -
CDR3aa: CASSSGDSNSYEQYF
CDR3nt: TGTGCCAGCAGCTCCGGAGACTCCAACTCCTACGAGCAGTACTTC

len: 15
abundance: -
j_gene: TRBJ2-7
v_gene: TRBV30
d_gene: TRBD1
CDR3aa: CAWRELGQGGGEQYF
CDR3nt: TGTGCCTGGAGAGAGCTGGGACAGGGAGGGGGCGAGCAGTACTTC

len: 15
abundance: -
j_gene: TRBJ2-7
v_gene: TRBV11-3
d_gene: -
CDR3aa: CASSLETVLGYEQYF
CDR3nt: TGTGCCAGCAGCTTAGAGACAGTCCTTGGTTACGAGCAGTACTTC

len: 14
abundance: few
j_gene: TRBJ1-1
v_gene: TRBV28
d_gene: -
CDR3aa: CASSLGQMNTEAFF
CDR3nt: TGTGCCAGCAGTTTAGGGCAGATGAACACTGAAGCTTTCTTT

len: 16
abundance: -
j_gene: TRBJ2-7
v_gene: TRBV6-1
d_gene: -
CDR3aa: CASSVGLAAYSYEQYF
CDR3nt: TGTGCCAGCAGTGTGGGATTAGCGGCGTACTCCTACGAGCAGTACTTC

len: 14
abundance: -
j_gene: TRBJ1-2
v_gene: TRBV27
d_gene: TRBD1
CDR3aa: CASRGQGRLFGYTF
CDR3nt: TGTGCCAGCAGGGGACAGGGGAGGCTTTTTGGCTACACCTTC

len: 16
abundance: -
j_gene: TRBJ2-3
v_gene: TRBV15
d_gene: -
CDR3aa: CATSRGGTYGTDTQYF
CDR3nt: TGTGCCACCAGCAGAGGAGGAACTTACGGCACAGATACGCAGTATTTT

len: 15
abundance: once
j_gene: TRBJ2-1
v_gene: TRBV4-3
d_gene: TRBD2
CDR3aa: CASSHLAGGNNEQFF
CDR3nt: TGCGCCAGCAGCCACCTAGCGGGGGGAAACAATGAGCAGTTCTTC

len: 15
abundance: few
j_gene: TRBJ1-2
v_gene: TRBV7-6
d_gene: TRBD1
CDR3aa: CASSPQTGTDYGYTF
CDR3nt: TGTGCCAGCAGCCCTCAAACCGGGACAGATTATGGCTACACCTTC

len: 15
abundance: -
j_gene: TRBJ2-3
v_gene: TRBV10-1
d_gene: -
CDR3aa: CASSESTAGTDTQYF
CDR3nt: TGCGCCAGCAGTGAGTCGACGGCGGGCACAGATACGCAGTATTTT

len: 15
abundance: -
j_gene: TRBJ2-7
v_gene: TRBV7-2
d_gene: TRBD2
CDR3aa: CASSPAGVAGGEQYF
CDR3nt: TGTGCCAGCAGCCCAGCGGGAGTCGCCGGAGGTGAGCAGTACTTC

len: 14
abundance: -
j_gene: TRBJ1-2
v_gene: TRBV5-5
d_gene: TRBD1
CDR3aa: CASSRQGPNYGYTF
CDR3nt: TGTGCCAGCAGCCGACAGGGCCCTAACTATGGCTACACCTTC

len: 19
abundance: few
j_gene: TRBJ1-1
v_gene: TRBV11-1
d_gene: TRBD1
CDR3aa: CASSLGTGGAIWGNTEAFF
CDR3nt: TGTGCCAGCAGCTTAGGGACAGGGGGCGCGATTTGGGGGAACACTGAAGCTTTCTTT

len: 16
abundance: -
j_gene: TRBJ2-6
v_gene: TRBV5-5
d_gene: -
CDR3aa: CASSLYRNSGANVLTF
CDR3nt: TGTGCCAGCAGCTTGTATAGAAACTCTGGGGCCAACGTCCTGACTTTC

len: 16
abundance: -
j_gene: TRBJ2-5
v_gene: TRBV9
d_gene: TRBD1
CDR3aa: CASSSRGTGRYETQYF
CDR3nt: TGTGCCAGCAGCTCCCGCGGGACAGGGCGGTATGAGACCCAGTACTTC